What follows are 3 T cell receptor beta chains derived from one specimen sequenced in a study of T-cell memory formation after mild COVID-19. One entry per CDR3 protein, called by TCRdb with MiXCR from the 5' RACE reads. The data contain about 440,000 distinct CDR3 sequences, 20% of them singletons. The material sequenced was PBMCs or a T cell subset sorted from them (not recorded which). Receptor source: an adult woman who had mild COVID-19 (a few samples of this study predate the infection). Cell type and time point are not known.

The chain recombines TRBV6-5 with TRBJ1-2; D is ambiguous. Trimming stripped 6 bases from V and 5 bases from J, with 16 bases between. The CDR3 covers 14 residues. Germline CDR1 is MNHEY and CDR2 is SVGAGI. In DNA, the CDR3 is TGTGCCAGCAGCGATGTTTCGACCCCTTATGGCTACACCTTC. This gives the protein CASSDVSTPYGYTF.

This clonotype was counted ten times or more. The chain uses TRBV7-2 and TRBJ2-2, with 8 bases matching TRBD2. The germline V gene encodes CDR1 SGHTA and CDR2 FQGNSA. The CDR3 covers 15 residues. V shed 5 bases and J 6 bases; nucleotides not matched to a gene: 8. The CDR3 here is CASSPNPGLAGELFF. CDR3 in DNA: TGTGCCAGCAGCCCCAATCCGGGACTAGCCGGGGAGCTGTTTTTT.

This clonotype was recorded once. The chain employs TRBV6-2 or TRBV6-3 and TRBJ1-2, with no clear D. V lost 2 bases and J 5 bases, leaving 12 bases between the germline ends. Germline V gene sequence: CDR1 MNHEY, CDR2 SVGEGT. The CDR3 is made up of 14 amino acids. CDR3 residues: CASSYVGRIYGYTF. The DNA for the CDR3 is TGTGCCAGCAGTTACGTGGGCAGGATTTATGGCTACACCTTC.